This record concerns one T cell receptor (beta chain) sequence. Its antigen is still unknown. The data were obtained in a study of Ad26.COV2.S vaccination and SARS-CoV-2 variants. Study-wide results and caveats: Analyses that measured TCR breadth and depth may have underestimated total T cell responses. Breadth, reportedly substantial, characterized the spike-specific CD8+ and CD4+ T cell responses after vaccination. Researchers reported similar non-spike TCR breadth in vaccine and placebo recipients.

Stated treatment: around 19 received Ad26.COV2.S at low or high dose, single or two shots; about five received placebo; per-sample allocation not given. Sampling happened 63 days after the first vaccine or placebo injection. Method: immunoSEQ multiplex PCR; TCRdb's copy keeps in-frame clones and lacks some. This sample has some 640,000 clones; roughly 90% occur once, and the top ten carry roughly 1.5%. The germline V gene encodes CDR1 SGHVS and CDR2 FNYEAQ. The junction had 3 bases not matched to a gene; V was cut back by 2 bases and J by 5 bases. The CDR3 is 14 amino acids. This specimen consisted of peripheral blood, obtained in a trial of Ad26.COV2.S vaccine versus placebo. The chain combines TRBV7-6 with TRBJ2-5, with 9 bases fitting TRBD1. This TCR was sampled from a person between 18 and 60 years old who received the Ad26.COV2.S COVID-19 vaccine or a placebo. The CDR3 reads CASSLNRGLETQYF. CDR3 DNA sequence: TGTGCCAGCAGCTTAAACAGGGGGCTCGAGACCCAGTACTTC.